This T cell receptor beta chain was recorded in a study of shared clonotypes between healthy human individuals (TCRdb year 2020). Describing the broader study: A couple of women and three men aged 18 to 49 years were included in the cohort. To increase sequencing depth and limit assay-specific biases, different laboratories used diverse techniques to prepare libraries and sequence TCR repertoires. Blood TCR repertoires of roughly 5 healthy adults were deeply sequenced to estimate repertoire size and the extent of clonotype sharing between individuals. Leukapheresis yielded between about 0.9 and 9 billion PBMCs per donor. For each donor, CD4 naive and CD4 memory were each run on three plates, CD8 naive on two plates, and CD8 memory on one plate.

TCR CDR3 regions were amplified from genomic DNA by multiplex PCR using the deep immunoSEQ assay. For each cell subset, the extracted genomic DNA was distributed evenly across all wells of several immunoSEQ 96-well plates, and each plate served as one replicate. For sorted subsets, around 0.2 ug genomic DNA, equal to tens of thousands of T cell genomes, was loaded into each replicate PCR. Purified libraries were measured with a Qubit 3.0 fluorometer, size-checked on a Bioanalyzer 2100, and measured again with the KAPA Library Quantification kit. Every immunoSEQ 96-well plate was sequenced on a dedicated single-read 150-cycle Illumina NextSeq 550 flow cell. On the authors' methods: Because only junctional sequences without quality scores were contained in the immunoSEQ output, filtering matching that applied to full-length reads could not be performed. Sequences were annotated with PyIR, a Python wrapper for IgBLAST v1.9, using IMGT germline references to assign V/J genes and CDR3. Any read was removed if the V/J assignment was weak (E-value above 1e-6), the CDR3 was missing, or the read contained stop codons, out-of-frame junctions, or ambiguous translated residues. V3J clonotypes were defined as sequences sharing the same inferred V gene, J gene, and CDR3 amino acid sequence. Percentage overlap between repertoires was computed as shared unique clonotypes divided by the size of the smaller repertoire. Three approaches were used to assess repertoire richness: RTK rarefaction, the Chao1 estimator, and Recon v2.1 estimates of unobserved clonotypes. For all TCRbeta clonotypes obtained by the gDNA method from four donors, generation probabilities were computed with OLGA. Imported from immuneACCESS, the table was reduced by TCRdb to in-frame sequences with V and J called. These copies leave out some clones; in studies compared against another copy, an unresolved V gene accounts for under half, and the cause of the remainder is not known. V and J calls plus clone size are reproduced from that table; the DNA served to infer D and trimming. Present in this sample are over 850,000 clones, approximately 80% of which were seen just once. The ten largest account for approximately 0.5% of the sample.

Overall study outcomes, separate from this receptor: Compared with non-shared clonotypes, clonotypes shared by all four sorted-subset donors had higher generation probabilities. Sampling was restricted to blood, and TCR repertoires in tissue are likely to differ from TCR repertoires in blood. Naive subsets generally had larger estimated clonotype richness than memory subsets did. Because the study included only a small number of donors, the genetic and exposure-history diversity represented was limited. Sharing across four donors was observed for roughly 5.4% of naive CD4, over 3% of naive CD8, 2.3% of memory CD4, and roughly 0.4% of memory CD8 clonotypes. Even with the large sequencing depth, rarefaction of the sorted-subset datasets indicated that sequencing was incomplete. Pairwise subsampling indicated that sequencing depth was expected to affect the degree of clonotype sharing among donors.

Healthy HIV-negative adults with no recently reported acute infections or vaccinations were included as donors. All donors were Caucasian adults living in Nashville, Tennessee, USA. CD4+ T cells were enriched by magnetic negative selection, after which naive cells were positively selected on CD45RA and the negative fraction was taken as the memory subset. After blood collection by leukapheresis, PBMCs were isolated using Ficoll-Histopaque density gradient centrifugation and then cryopreserved in the vapor phase of liquid nitrogen. Analytical flow cytometry was used to check the purity and quantity of every magnetically sorted T cell population. Genomic DNA was isolated from each sorted fraction and quantified by UV absorbance on a Nanodrop 2000c. For this clone: Its binding antigen is unknown. No much larger clone exists at a distance of one base, and base qualities are not known.

Trimming leaves V shorter by 7 bases and J shorter by 4 bases, with the junction holding 7 bases beyond the gene matches. From a lookup of the germline V gene, CDR1 and CDR2 are MDHEN and SYDVKM. The CDR3, from cysteine to phenylalanine, totals 14 residues. The kept DNA is CDR3 alone, 42 bases in frame from the first base. The sequenced sample was memory CD4+ T cells from PBMCs. The cell subset or site label, as the study defines it: CD45RA-negative fraction. In this chain, TRBV28 is recombined with TRBJ2-1, with 7 bases aligning to TRBD2. This receptor was taken from a man younger than 30 in good health. Some clones in this sample may be carry-over from other donors' samples. The CDR3 in this case is CASIGAGIYNEQFF. The DNA is TGTGCCAGCATAGGAGCGGGAATTTACAATGAGCAGTTCTTC.